The 29 T cell receptor beta chains presented below share a single source sample, sequenced in a study of T cell changes during pregnancy in multiple sclerosis (dated by TCRdb to the late 2010s). Preparation of the library involved the immunoSEQ multiplex PCR assay. What TCRdb holds here is the immuneACCESS table cut down to in-frame rearrangements. Part of the clones is not present; checked against another copy, under half of the missing clones reflect an unresolved V gene, and the others are unexplained. Present in this sample are fewer than 40,000 clones, about 90% of which were seen just once. The ten largest clones capture less than 0.8% of the sample. Sequenced here: CD4+ T cells from peripheral blood mononuclear cells, sampled in the third trimester of pregnancy. All receptors derive from a female donor with multiple sclerosis, enrolled in a pregnancy study.

This clone appeared once. The chain has TRBV18 and TRBJ2-2, with D hard to call. The germline V and J ends were trimmed by 2 bases and 6 bases, with 4 bases remaining between them. This CDR3 has 12 amino acids. The germline CDR1 and CDR2 sequences are KGHSH and LQKENI. The CDR3 reads CASSPGSGELFF. The CDR3 DNA reads TGTGCCAGCTCACCAGGCTCCGGGGAGCTGTTTTTT.

The rearrangement uses TRBV21-1 and TRBJ2-3; the table assigns TRBD2, which was not confirmed against the DNA. TRBV21-1 is a listed pseudogene. The length of the CDR3 is 16 residues. The CDR3 sequence is CASSKRRTSGFYTQYF. The CDR3 DNA follows: TGTGCCAGCAGCAAACGACGGACTAGCGGTTTTTATACGCAGTATTTT.

The chain is built from TRBV30 and TRBJ2-7, with 9 bases matching TRBD2. The germline V gene encodes CDR1 GTSNPN and CDR2 SVGIG (reference sequence). The CDR3 is made up of 15 amino acids. Trimming at V came to 8 bases and at J to 7 bases, leaving 18 bases not matched to a gene. The CDR3 sequence: CARGRGLAHSEEQYF. The DNA for the CDR3 is TGTGCCCGGGGCAGGGGACTAGCCCACTCGGAGGAGCAGTACTTC.

This clone appeared a few times. V usage is TRBV2 and J usage is TRBJ1-1; no definite D call. Trimming took 9 bases from V and 2 from J, leaving 13 bases between them. Germline V lookup: CDR1 SNHLY, CDR2 FYNNEI. The CDR3 runs to 13 residues. CDR3 coding DNA: TGTGCCAGGACCGGGTTCCTAAACACTGAAGCTTTCTTT. Translating gives CARTGFLNTEAFF.

V is TRBV9 and J is TRBJ2-1, with TRBD2 identical over 8 bases. V was pared by 2 bases and J by 4 bases, with 11 bases of the junction left unmatched. Germline V gene data show CDR1 as SGDLS and CDR2 as YYNGEE. This CDR3 has 17 amino acids. For the CDR3, the DNA is TGTGCCAGCAGCGTGGGGTTAGCGGGATATTCTTACAATGAGCAGTTCTTC. Protein: CASSVGLAGYSYNEQFF.

The sample holds one count of this clone. The J gene is TRBJ2-2, the V gene TRBV7-2; 9 bases fit TRBD2. Trimming at V came to 2 bases and at J to 5 bases, leaving 6 bases not matched to a gene. This CDR3 spans 16 amino acids. Germline CDR1 reads SGHTA; CDR2 reads FQGNSA. The CDR3 reads CASSLISGSITGELFF. CDR3 DNA sequence: TGTGCCAGCAGCTTAATTAGCGGGAGTATTACCGGGGAGCTGTTTTTT.

This chain links TRBV7-6 with TRBJ2-5; perhaps TRBD2 as D (5 bases). This CDR3 comprises 14 residues. V was clipped by 7 bases and J by 2 bases, with 14 bases between them. Germline-derived CDR1 and CDR2 are SGHVS and FNYEAQ. The CDR3 region has the DNA TGTGCCAGCAACCCCGGGGTGGGTCAAGAGACCCAGTACTTC. It is translated as CASNPGVGQETQYF.

This sequence joins TRBV5-1 and TRBJ2-1, with 11 nucleotides matching TRBD2. V was clipped by 0 bases and J by 6 bases; unmatched bases: 2. Germline assignment: CDR1 SGHRS and CDR2 YFSETQ. The CDR3 spans 15 residues. This CDR3 is CASSLGLAGINEQFF. DNA of the CDR3: TGCGCCAGCAGCTTGGGACTAGCGGGAATCAATGAGCAGTTCTTC.

V gene TRBV19 combines with J gene TRBJ2-5, with a possible D match to TRBD1 (6 bases). V was cut by 5 bases and J by 5 bases, with 15 bases left in between. Germline CDR1 is LNHDA and CDR2 is SQIVND (reference sequence). The CDR3 has 14 residues. The CDR3 DNA follows: TGTGCCAGTAGTCAATTACAGGGTCGGGAGACCCAGTACTTC. This gives the protein CASSQLQGRETQYF.

The rearrangement joins TRBV19 to TRBJ2-1; 7 bases are a match to TRBD1. This CDR3 has 15 amino acids. Per the germline V gene, CDR1 is LNHDA and CDR2 is SQIVND (reference sequence). V lost 2 bases to trimming and J lost 9 bases; unmatched junction nucleotides: 10. The CDR3 loop is CASSIWGQTDGEQFF. The DNA for the CDR3 is TGTGCCAGTAGTATATGGGGACAGACTGATGGTGAGCAGTTCTTC.

V usage is TRBV6-1 and J usage is TRBJ1-1; maybe TRBD1 (5 bases). V lost 6 bases and J 0 bases, leaving 11 bases between the germline ends. CDR1 and CDR2 from the germline V gene are MNHNS and SASEGT. This CDR3 spans 14 amino acids. The CDR3 protein is CASSAQVMNTEAFF. Here the CDR3 DNA reads TGTGCCAGCAGCGCACAGGTCATGAACACTGAAGCTTTCTTT.

The chain couples TRBV30 to TRBJ1-3, with a weak D call TRBD1 (5 bases). CDR1 is GTSNPN and CDR2 is SVGIG in the germline V gene (reference sequence). The CDR3 sequence is 15 residues long. Trimming stripped 0 bases from V and 2 bases from J, with 11 bases between. CDR3 DNA: TGTGCCTGGAGTGTCGGTGGGGCGGCTGGAAACACCATATATTTT. Its protein is CAWSVGGAAGNTIYF.

The rearrangement links TRBV27 to TRBJ2-7; 10 nucleotides line up with TRBD2. V trimming: 6 bases; J trimming: 0 bases; junction bases outside the gene matches: 2. CDR3 size: 14 residues. Germline assignment: CDR1 MNHEY and CDR2 SMNVEV (reference sequence). The DNA for the CDR3 is TGTGCCAGCAGGGCTAGCGGGAGCTCCTACGAGCAGTACTTC. This codes for CASRASGSSYEQYF.

The chain employs TRBV6-4 and TRBJ2-4; 13 nucleotides agree with TRBD2. This CDR3 comprises 17 residues. V shed 7 bases and J 0 bases; nucleotides not matched to a gene: 6. CDR1 and CDR2 (germline): MRHNA, SNTAGT. The CDR3 region is CASKGTSGTRAKNIQYF. The CDR3, as DNA: TGTGCCAGCAAGGGGACTAGCGGGACGAGAGCCAAAAACATTCAGTACTTC.

The J gene is TRBJ2-3, the V gene TRBV5-4; possibly TRBD2 for D (6 bases). The V gene's germline CDR1 is SGHNT and CDR2 YYREEE (reference sequence). Trimming cost V 1 base and J 0 bases, with 12 bases left between them. This CDR3 region has 16 residues. CDR3 nucleotide sequence: TGTGCCAGCAGCTTGAGGAGGGATTCTAGCACAGATACGCAGTATTTT. Residues: CASSLRRDSSTDTQYF.

This clone has a handful of counts. The chain employs TRBV5-1 and TRBJ2-7; D may be TRBD2 (7 bases). Trimming took 10 bases from V and 5 from J, leaving 22 bases between them. This CDR3 spans 14 amino acids. Germline loops: CDR1 SGHRS, CDR2 YFSETQ. The CDR3 sequence: CAPKAGAYGHEQYF. Here the CDR3 DNA reads TGCGCCCCCAAGGCGGGGGCGTATGGCCACGAGCAGTACTTC.

The J gene is TRBJ2-7, the V gene TRBV5-6, with D unclear. Germline lookup yields CDR1 SGHDT and CDR2 YYEEEE. Trimming pared 0 bases from V and 6 bases from J, leaving 10 bases between. The CDR3 has 13 amino acids. Here the CDR3 DNA reads TGTGCCAGCAGCTTGGAACAGTACTGCGAGCAGTACTTC. Protein: CASSLEQYCEQYF.

The chain is built from TRBV30 and TRBJ2-1; TRBD1 aligns across 7 bases. CDR1 is GTSNPN and CDR2 is SVGIG in the germline V gene (reference sequence). The CDR3 has 12 amino acids. J was trimmed by 6 bases and V by 4 bases; bases with no gene match: 3. CDR3 residues: CAWIAGGNEQFF. The CDR3, as DNA: TGTGCCTGGATCGCAGGGGGCAATGAGCAGTTCTTC.

This chain joins TRBV18 and TRBJ2-1; perhaps TRBD2 as D (5 bases). Trimming shortened V by 1 base and J by 8 bases, and 12 bases separated the two germline ends. CDR1 is KGHSH, CDR2 LQKENI, per germline. The CDR3 is made up of 14 amino acids. The CDR3 nucleotides are TGTGCCAGCTCACCACGGGAGCTTAGGGATGAGCAGTTCTTC. Its translation: CASSPRELRDEQFF. The complete variable domain, with remaining parts taken from reference TRBV18 and TRBJ2-1, reads NAGVMQNPRHLVRRRGQEARLRCSPMKGHSHVYWYRQLPEEGLKFMVYLQKENIIDESGMPKERFSAEFPKEGPSILRIQQVVRGDSAAYFCASSPRELRDEQFFGPGTRLTVL.

V gene TRBV28 combines with J gene TRBJ1-2; 7 nucleotides agree with TRBD1. V trimming: 5 bases; J trimming: 1 base; junction bases outside the gene matches: 4. This CDR3 comprises 14 residues. Germline lookup yields CDR1 MDHEN and CDR2 SYDVKM. The CDR3 is CASSPTGNNYGYTF. The CDR3 DNA reads TGTGCCAGCAGTCCGACAGGGAATAACTATGGCTACACCTTC.

J is TRBJ1-3 and V is TRBV30; D gene ambiguous. With 0 bases removed from V and 1 base from J, the gap between germline ends came to 13 bases. This CDR3 region has 16 residues. Per germline, CDR1 GTSNPN and CDR2 SVGIG (reference sequence). The CDR3 DNA sequence: TGTGCCTGGAGTGTATCCCCAGTCGTTTCTGGAAACACCATATATTTT. Protein product: CAWSVSPVVSGNTIYF.

The CDR3 reads CASSLPGHRGYEQYF. The CDR3 region has the DNA TGTGCCAGCAGTTTACCGGGACACCGGGGCTACGAGCAGTACTTC. The gene calls are TRBV28 and TRBJ2-7; possible D gene TRBD1, 6 bases. The CDR3 extends over 15 amino acids. The germline V gene encodes CDR1 MDHEN and CDR2 SYDVKM. V shed 2 bases and J shed 3 bases, with 14 bases lying between them.

V is TRBV19 and J is TRBJ2-3; 7 bases match TRBD2. The CDR3 covers 16 residues. Germline V gene lookup returns CDR1 LNHDA and CDR2 SQIVND (reference sequence). V was clipped by 1 base and J by 3 bases; unmatched bases: 7. The CDR3 here is CASSIVAGAVTDTQYF. The CDR3 DNA follows: TGTGCCAGTAGTATAGTAGCGGGCGCCGTTACAGATACGCAGTATTTT.

Only a few counts were recorded for this clone. V gene TRBV18 combines with J gene TRBJ1-1; D may be TRBD1 (5 bases). Per the germline V gene, CDR1 is KGHSH and CDR2 is LQKENI. CDR3 size: 15 residues. The germline V and J ends were trimmed by 3 bases and 1 base, with 12 bases remaining between them. CDR3 DNA sequence: TGTGCCAGCTCACCGTCTGGGGGGGAGAACACTGAAGCTTTCTTT. It encodes CASSPSGGENTEAFF.

V usage is TRBV27 and J usage is TRBJ2-3; the D gene is possibly TRBD2 (5 bases). CDR1 is MNHEY, CDR2 SMNVEV, per germline (reference sequence). V lost 4 bases, J lost 4 bases, and 18 bases lay in between. The CDR3 is 16 residues long. The CDR3 sequence is CASSSSSNLRADTQYF. In DNA, the CDR3 is TGTGCCAGCAGTTCCTCTAGCAACCTCAGAGCAGATACGCAGTATTTT.

The rearrangement uses TRBV19 and TRBJ1-1; TRBD1 matches at 9 bases. CDR1 is LNHDA, CDR2 SQIVND, per germline (reference sequence). The CDR3 covers 17 residues. V trimming: 5 bases; J trimming: 1 base; junction bases outside the gene matches: 11. CDR3 protein: CASSADRGEAANTEAFF. The DNA for the CDR3 is TGTGCCAGTAGTGCCGACAGGGGGGAGGCGGCGAACACTGAAGCTTTCTTT.

This clone was observed once. At one end the junction does not follow the germline gene, possibly because of a read error. The rearrangement uses TRBV7-7 and TRBJ2-5, with TRBD2 matching over 11 bases. Per germline, CDR1 SSHAT and CDR2 FNYEAQ (reference sequence). The CDR3 length is 16 residues. This CDR3 is CASSYGLAGLQETQYF. The DNA for the CDR3 is TGTGCTAGCAGCTATGGACTAGCGGGCCTCCAAGAGACCCAGTACTTC.

This clone was detected only once. The V and J genes are TRBV5-1 and TRBJ1-2, with no clear D. V dropped 0 bases and J dropped 2 bases, with 5 bases sitting between them. Per germline, CDR1 SGHRS and CDR2 YFSETQ. CDR3 length: 13 residues. The CDR3 sequence is CASSLAGNYGYTF. CDR3 nucleotide sequence: TGCGCCAGCAGCTTGGCGGGGAACTATGGCTACACCTTC.

This chain joins TRBV30 and TRBJ1-1, with D maybe TRBD1 (6 bases). Germline CDR1 and CDR2: GTSNPN and SVGIG (reference sequence). CDR3 length: 15 amino acids. V dropped 4 bases and J dropped 0 bases, with 15 bases sitting between them. CDR3 sequence (DNA): TGTGCCTGGAAGCGATCAGCAGGGGTGAACACTGAAGCTTTCTTT. Protein product: CAWKRSAGVNTEAFF.